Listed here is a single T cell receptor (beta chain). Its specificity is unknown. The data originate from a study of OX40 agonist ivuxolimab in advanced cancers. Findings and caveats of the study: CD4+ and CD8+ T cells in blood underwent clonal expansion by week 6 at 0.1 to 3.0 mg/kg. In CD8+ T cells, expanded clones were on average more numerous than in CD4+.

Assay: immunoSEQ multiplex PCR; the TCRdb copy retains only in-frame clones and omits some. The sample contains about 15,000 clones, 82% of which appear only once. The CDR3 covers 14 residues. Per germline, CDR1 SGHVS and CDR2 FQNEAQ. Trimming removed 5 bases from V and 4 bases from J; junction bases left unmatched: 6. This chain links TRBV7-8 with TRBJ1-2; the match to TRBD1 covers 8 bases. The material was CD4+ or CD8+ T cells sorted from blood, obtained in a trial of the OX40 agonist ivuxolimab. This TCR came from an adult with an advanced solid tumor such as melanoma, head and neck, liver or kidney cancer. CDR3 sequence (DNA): TGTGCCAGCAGCCCTGGACAGGGTGGCTATGGCTACACCTTC. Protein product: CASSPGQGGYGYTF. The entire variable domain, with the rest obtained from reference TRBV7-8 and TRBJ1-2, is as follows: GAGVSQSPRYKVAKRGQDVALRCDPISGHVSLFWYQQALGQGPEFLTYFQNEAQLDKSGLPSDRFFAERPEGSVSTLKIQRTQQEDSAVYLCASSPGQGGYGYTFGSGTRLTVV.